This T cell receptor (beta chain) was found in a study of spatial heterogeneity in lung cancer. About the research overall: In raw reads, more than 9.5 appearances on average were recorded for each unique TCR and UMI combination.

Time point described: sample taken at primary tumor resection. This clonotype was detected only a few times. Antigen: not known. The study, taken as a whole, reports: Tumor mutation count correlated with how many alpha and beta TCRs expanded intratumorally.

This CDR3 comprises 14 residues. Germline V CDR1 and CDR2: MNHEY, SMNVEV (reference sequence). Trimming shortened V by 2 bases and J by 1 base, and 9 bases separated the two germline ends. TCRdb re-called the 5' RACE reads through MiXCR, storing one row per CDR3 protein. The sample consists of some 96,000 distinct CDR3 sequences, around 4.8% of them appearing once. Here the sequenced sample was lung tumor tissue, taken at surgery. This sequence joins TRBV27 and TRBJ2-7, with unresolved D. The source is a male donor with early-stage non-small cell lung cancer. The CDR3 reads CASSLNKASYEQYF. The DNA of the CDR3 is TGTGCCAGCAGTTTAAACAAGGCTTCCTACGAGCAGTACTTC.